This entry features one T cell receptor (beta chain) sequence. This sample stems from a study of cytomegalovirus exposure and HLA in healthy donors. The PCR contained 60 Vbeta and 13 Jbeta primers. Measured with immunoSEQ multiplex PCR; TCRdb has only the in-frame clones, and not every one. Counted here are about 140,000 clones, about four fifths occurring once; the ten biggest clones make up roughly 2.2%. The CDR3 is made up of 12 amino acids. Deletions cut 7 bases from V and 0 bases from J, with 4 bases between. Germline assignment: CDR1 MDHEN and CDR2 SYDVKM. This TCR was recovered from a man in his thirties or forties in good health and CMV-seronegative. The sample was PBMCs. The chain recombines TRBV28 with TRBJ2-1; D gene unclear. Here the CDR3 reads CASISSYNEQFF. For the CDR3, the DNA is TGTGCCAGCATATCCTCCTACAATGAGCAGTTCTTC.